A selection of T cell receptor beta chains follows, all from one sample in a study of regulatory T cells in long-lasting Graves disease. TCRdb passed the multiplex PCR reads through MiXCR, listing each CDR3 protein once. The profile shows around 500,000 distinct CDR3 sequences, more than 10% of them singletons. The same data also went into a second study, on T cells in Graves' hyperthyroidism and ophthalmopathy.

The sequenced sample was peripheral blood mononuclear cells (PBMCs), obtained at new diagnosis, from a patient treated with antithyroid drugs. These receptors originate from a woman in her 30s with Graves disease. CDR3s include the opening cysteine and the closing phenylalanine or tryptophan. The D gene is left open where the match is weak. Size is stated for part of the rows, as once, few or many counts, or as a class when the clone is expanded.

v_call: TRBV27
clone_size: .
d_call: .
j_call: TRBJ2-7
cdr3_aa: CASSLSSSSGHEQYF
cdr3_nt: TGTGCCAGCAGTTTATCCTCTTCGAGTGGACACGAGCAGTACTTC

v_call: TRBV28
clone_size: .
d_call: .
j_call: TRBJ2-6
cdr3_aa: CASKRASGANVLTF
cdr3_nt: TGTGCCAGCAAGCGTGCCTCTGGGGCCAACGTCCTGACTTTC

v_call: TRBV11-3
clone_size: many
d_call: .
j_call: TRBJ1-6
cdr3_aa: CASSFGRPNSPLHF
cdr3_nt: TGTGCCAGCAGCTTCGGACGGCCAAATTCACCCCTCCACTTT

v_call: TRBV12-5
clone_size: many
d_call: .
j_call: TRBJ2-2
cdr3_aa: CASGLRGGAANTGELFF
cdr3_nt: TGTGCTAGTGGTCTCCGAGGGGGGGCAGCGAACACCGGGGAGCTGTTTTTT

v_call: TRBV3-1
clone_size: many
d_call: .
j_call: TRBJ1-1
cdr3_aa: CASSNTRQAMNTEAFF
cdr3_nt: TGTGCCAGCAGCAATACGAGACAGGCGATGAACACTGAAGCTTTCTTT

v_call: TRBV4-1
clone_size: many
d_call: TRBD2
j_call: TRBJ2-2
cdr3_aa: CASSQMGGRVGGELFF
cdr3_nt: TGCGCCAGCAGCCAAATGGGAGGGAGGGTCGGCGGGGAGCTGTTTTTT

v_call: TRBV3-1
clone_size: many
d_call: TRBD2
j_call: TRBJ2-1
cdr3_aa: CASSPLREGRNEQFF
cdr3_nt: TGTGCCAGCAGCCCTTTGCGGGAGGGCCGTAATGAGCAGTTCTTC

v_call: TRBV29-1
clone_size: many
d_call: .
j_call: TRBJ2-7
cdr3_aa: CSVVTVSSYEQYF
cdr3_nt: TGCAGCGTTGTGACGGTTAGCTCCTACGAGCAGTACTTC

v_call: TRBV11-2
clone_size: many
d_call: .
j_call: TRBJ2-1
cdr3_aa: CASRPRLEGNEQFF
cdr3_nt: TGTGCCAGCAGACCAAGACTAGAAGGCAATGAGCAGTTCTTC

v_call: TRBV6-5
clone_size: many
d_call: .
j_call: TRBJ2-1
cdr3_aa: CASSYRDIPYNEQFF
cdr3_nt: TGTGCCAGCAGTTACAGGGATATACCGTACAATGAGCAGTTCTTC

v_call: TRBV28
clone_size: many
d_call: TRBD1
j_call: TRBJ1-3
cdr3_aa: CASSLWGQGLGGNTIYF
cdr3_nt: TGTGCCAGCAGTTTATGGGGACAGGGTTTGGGTGGAAACACCATATATTTT

v_call: TRBV30
clone_size: .
d_call: TRBD1
j_call: TRBJ1-6
cdr3_aa: CAHSGQGAGNSPLHF
cdr3_nt: TGTGCCCACTCGGGACAGGGGGCAGGGAATTCACCCCTCCACTTT

v_call: TRBV12-3/TRBV12-4
clone_size: many
d_call: TRBD2
j_call: TRBJ2-1
cdr3_aa: CASSNQPRFGGRGHNEQFF
cdr3_nt: TGTGCCAGCAGCAATCAACCACGTTTTGGCGGGAGGGGTCACAATGAGCAGTTCTTC

v_call: TRBV2
clone_size: many
d_call: .
j_call: TRBJ2-7
cdr3_aa: CASSFVFISSNEQYF
cdr3_nt: TGTGCCAGCAGTTTTGTGTTTATTTCATCCAACGAGCAGTACTTC

v_call: TRBV15
clone_size: few
d_call: TRBD1
j_call: TRBJ1-6
cdr3_aa: CATSRDPRRGRNSPLHF
cdr3_nt: TGTGCCACCAGCAGAGACCCTCGAAGGGGGCGAAATTCACCCCTCCACTTT

v_call: TRBV7-8
clone_size: .
d_call: .
j_call: TRBJ2-2
cdr3_aa: CASSATSNTGELFF
cdr3_nt: TGTGCCAGCAGCGCGACTTCGAACACCGGGGAGCTGTTTTTT

v_call: TRBV9
clone_size: .
d_call: .
j_call: TRBJ2-5
cdr3_aa: CASSVVEETQYF
cdr3_nt: TGTGCCAGCAGCGTAGTCGAGGAGACCCAGTACTTC

v_call: TRBV11-2
clone_size: many
d_call: TRBD1
j_call: TRBJ1-3
cdr3_aa: CASSGGGTVSGNTIYF
cdr3_nt: TGTGCCAGCAGCGGAGGCGGGACAGTCTCTGGAAACACCATATATTTT

v_call: TRBV27
clone_size: many
d_call: .
j_call: TRBJ2-3
cdr3_aa: CASSLDGRGRSDTQYF
cdr3_nt: TGTGCCAGCAGTTTAGATGGGAGGGGGCGTTCAGATACGCAGTATTTT

v_call: TRBV27
clone_size: many
d_call: TRBD2
j_call: TRBJ2-7
cdr3_aa: CASSTGLAGGEQYF
cdr3_nt: TGTGCCAGCAGTACCGGACTAGCGGGAGGCGAGCAGTACTTC

v_call: TRBV20-1
clone_size: many
d_call: .
j_call: TRBJ2-1
cdr3_aa: CSARVEGVDYGEQFF
cdr3_nt: TGCAGTGCTAGAGTGGAGGGAGTGGATTATGGTGAGCAGTTCTTC

v_call: TRBV7-2
clone_size: many
d_call: .
j_call: TRBJ2-7
cdr3_aa: CASSPGLENGYEQYF
cdr3_nt: TGTGCCAGCAGCCCTGGGTTAGAGAATGGTTACGAGCAGTACTTC